One sample yielded the 9 T cell receptor beta chains listed below, sequenced in a study of a mutant IDH1 vaccine in newly diagnosed glioma. The antigens for these receptors are not known. The method was immunoSEQ multiplex PCR; TCRdb's version includes in-frame clones alone and lacks a portion of them. The sample yields tens of thousands of clones, under 80% seen once. Time point meaning: week 11, during vaccination. Vaccine doses each comprised 300 ug of mutant IDH1 20-mer peptide, with topical imiquimod. Specimen: PBMCs, collected from a glioma patient whose treatment included an IDH1 peptide vaccine. These receptors all stem from a man aged 25 to 45 with glioma.

The CDR3, as DNA: TGTGCCAGCAGCACTCTCGACAGGGACAATCAGCCCCAGCATTTT. It encodes CASSTLDRDNQPQHF. This chain uses TRBV21-1 with TRBJ1-5; the D call of TRBD1 is as the table states it, not checked on the DNA. TRBV21-1 is a pseudogene segment. The length of the CDR3 is 15 residues.

The rearrangement links TRBV19 to TRBJ1-2; D not resolved. The CDR3 is 14 residues long. V dropped 3 bases and J dropped 4 bases, with 12 bases sitting between them. From germline, CDR1 is LNHDA and CDR2 SQIVND (reference sequence). This CDR3 is CASSIPGPTYGYTF. In nucleotides, the CDR3 is TGTGCCAGTAGTATCCCAGGTCCAACCTATGGCTACACCTTC.

This clone was counted a single time. V and J are TRBV14 and TRBJ2-1, with D possibly TRBD1 on 6 matching bases. V was cut by 0 bases and J by 2 bases, with 14 bases left in between. Germline lookup yields CDR1 SGHDN and CDR2 FVKESK. The CDR3 is 17 amino acids. As DNA, the CDR3 is TGTGCCAGCAGCCAAGAAAGGGAGACAGGTACCTACAATGAGCAGTTCTTC. It specifies CASSQERETGTYNEQFF.

This clone was picked up one time. The chain is built from TRBV4-1 and TRBJ2-7; D unclear. The CDR3 totals 11 residues. Germline loops: CDR1 MGHRA, CDR2 YSYEKL. Trimming removed 6 bases at V and 3 bases at J, with 6 bases between. The DNA for the CDR3 is TGCGCCAGCAGAGACCTCTACGAGCAGTACTTC. Translating it yields CASRDLYEQYF.

The chain has TRBV19 and TRBJ1-1, with 10 bases identical to TRBD1. Trimming took 4 bases from V and 5 from J; bases not matched to a gene: 7. The germline V gene has CDR1 LNHDA and CDR2 SQIVND (reference sequence). The CDR3 has 15 residues. The CDR3 DNA reads as TGTGCCAGTAGTACGACAGGGGGCAGTGGTACTGAAGCTTTCTTT. This encodes CASSTTGGSGTEAFF. Full variable domain (missing parts from reference TRBV19 and TRBJ1-1): DGGITQSPKYLFRKEGQNVTLSCEQNLNHDAMYWYRQDPGQGLRLIYYSQIVNDFQKGDIAEGYSVSREKKESFPLTVTSAQKNPTAFYLCASSTTGGSGTEAFFGQGTRLTVV.

The V and J genes are TRBV30 and TRBJ1-3, with unresolved D. The CDR3 has 14 amino acids. The germline gives CDR1 GTSNPN, CDR2 SVGIG (reference sequence). V lost 2 bases, J lost 0 bases, and 8 bases lay in between. The CDR3 sequence is CAWSSESSGNTIYF. The CDR3 coding sequence is TGTGCCTGGAGTTCGGAAAGCTCTGGAAACACCATATATTTT.

The rearrangement links TRBV9 to TRBJ1-5; the D is unclear. Trimming shortened V by 0 bases and J by 4 bases, and 8 bases separated the two germline ends. The CDR3 is made up of 14 amino acids. CDR1 and CDR2 (germline): SGDLS, YYNGEE. The CDR3 loop is CASSVGLLNQPQHF. The CDR3 DNA reads as TGTGCCAGCAGCGTAGGGTTGTTAAATCAGCCCCAGCATTTT.

The chain has TRBV2 and TRBJ1-2; D is ambiguous. The CDR3 totals 14 residues. The V end lost 7 bases, the J end lost 11 bases, and 23 bases lay between the germline ends. The germline V gene has CDR1 SNHLY and CDR2 FYNNEI. CDR3 bases: TGTGCCAGCAACCCGTCGAGGGAAGACGTAGGTTACACCTTC. Translating it yields CASNPSREDVGYTF.

The chain is built from TRBV9 and TRBJ2-5, with 10 bases fitting TRBD1. From germline, CDR1 is SGDLS and CDR2 YYNGEE. The CDR3 sequence is 16 residues long. V was clipped by 4 bases and J by 1 base; unmatched bases: 7. CDR3 coding DNA: TGTGCCAGCAGCATCGGCGGGACAGGGGTCCAAGAGACCCAGTACTTC. Amino acid sequence: CASSIGGTGVQETQYF.